The rows below give T cell receptor beta chains drawn from one sample of a study of cytomegalovirus exposure and HLA in healthy donors. Sequenced by immunoSEQ multiplex PCR; TCRdb stores in-frame clones only, minus some. The sample shows 84,000 or so clones, under 80% of them seen only once. The sequencing sample was made of PBMCs. The source is a human donor in good health. Both conserved end residues are part of each CDR3. D genes are given only for firm matches. A clone size is listed for some rows: how often the clone was seen (once, few, many), or a class if it is expanded.

>-|TRBJ1-2|TRBV18|-
TGTGCCAGCTCACCAGCCCAGGGTGACTATGGCTACACCTTC
CASSPAQGDYGYTF
>-|TRBJ1-6|TRBV12-5|once
TGTGCTAGTGGGGACAGACTGAGCTCCTATAATTCACCCCTCCACTTT
CASGDRLSSYNSPLHF
>-|TRBJ2-2|TRBV6-5|-
TGTGCCAGCAGTGGCCTGAACGGGGAGCTGTTTTTT
CASSGLNGELFF
>-|TRBJ2-3|TRBV10-2|-
TGCGCCAGCAGTGAGTCGACTCGTGTAGATACGCAGTATTTT
CASSESTRVDTQYF
>TRBD2|TRBJ2-5|TRBV12-5|-
TGTGCTAGTGGTTTCGAGACCGGGGGGGCGCGTCCAGAGACCCAGTACTTC
CASGFETGGARPETQYF
>-|TRBJ1-5|TRBV27|-
TGTGCCAGCAGTCTCGGACACCGATTACCCCAGCATTTT
CASSLGHRLPQHF
>TRBD1|TRBJ1-2|TRBV30|-
TGTGCCTGGAGTCGTAGTCAGGGGGCACATGGCTACACCTTC
CAWSRSQGAHGYTF
>TRBD1|TRBJ1-2|TRBV10-3|-
TGTGCCAGCCGGGACAGCCAAAACTATGGCTACACCTTC
CASRDSQNYGYTF
>TRBD1|TRBJ2-1|TRBV5-1|-
TGCGCCAGCAGCTTCGGGGACAGGGGGAATGAGCAGTTCTTC
CASSFGDRGNEQFF
>-|TRBJ1-5|TRBV5-1|-
TGCGCCAGCAGCTTGAAGGGGCGGACTAGCAATCAGCCCCAGCATTTT
CASSLKGRTSNQPQHF
>TRBD2|TRBJ2-1|TRBV6-4|-
TGTGCCAGCAGTGACTCTAGCGGGGGGAATGAGCAGTTCTTC
CASSDSSGGNEQFF
>TRBD2|TRBJ2-7|TRBV7-2|few
TGTGCCAGCAGCTTAGTAGCGGGGACCTCCTACGAGCAGTACTTC
CASSLVAGTSYEQYF
>-|TRBJ2-2|TRBV27|-
TGTGCCAGCACGGAAGGGGCGAACACCGGGGAGCTGTTTTTT
CASTEGANTGELFF
>TRBD2|TRBJ2-1|TRBV19|few
TGTGCCAGTAGTATCTATAGCGGGGGGTTATACAATGAGCAGTTCTTC
CASSIYSGGLYNEQFF
>-|TRBJ2-7|TRBV5-6|-
TGTGCCAGCAGCAGACAAAGCGAGCAGTACTTC
CASSRQSEQYF
>-|TRBJ2-3|TRBV7-9|few
TGTGCCAGCAGCTGGAGCAGGGGAGGGGCAGATACGCAGTATTTT
CASSWSRGGADTQYF
>TRBD2|TRBJ2-7|TRBV5-4|medium-sized
TGTGCCAGCAGCTGGGGACTAGCGGGGGACTACGAGCAGTACTTC
CASSWGLAGDYEQYF
>TRBD2|TRBJ2-1|TRBV5-6|-
TGTGCCAGCACCTTTAGCGGGGGGGAGCAGTTCTTC
CASTFSGGEQFF
>-|TRBJ1-1|TRBV5-1|few
TGCGCCAGCAGCTTGTCGACAGGATATGAAGCTTTCTTT
CASSLSTGYEAFF
>-|TRBJ1-5|TRBV6-5|few
TGTGCCAGCAGGACAGTAAATCAGCCCCAGCATTTT
CASRTVNQPQHF
>-|TRBJ1-1|TRBV2|-
TGTGCCAGCAGTGAGTGGGGGCAGAGCACTGAAGCTTTCTTT
CASSEWGQSTEAFF
>TRBD1|TRBJ1-2|TRBV5-8|few
TGTGCCAGCAGCCCTGGGACAGGCTATGGCTACACCTTC
CASSPGTGYGYTF
>-|TRBJ1-5|TRBV4-1|-
TGCGCCAGCAGCCATCTTAGCAATCAGCCCCAGCATTTT
CASSHLSNQPQHF
>-|TRBJ2-2|TRBV5-6|-
TGTGCCAGCAGCTTGGCGCTGGGGCAGGAGGAGCTGTTTTTT
CASSLALGQEELFF
>TRBD1|TRBJ1-1|TRBV2|-
TGTGCCAGCAGACGACAGGGGGCGCTCGAAGCTTTCTTT
CASRRQGALEAFF
>-|TRBJ1-1|TRBV5-6|-
TGTGCCAGCAGCACCTTGGACAGCTCAGCTGAAGCTTTCTTT
CASSTLDSSAEAFF
>-|TRBJ2-7|TRBV6-1|-
TGTGCCAGCAGGACACGAACCTACGAGCAGTACTTC
CASRTRTYEQYF
>-|TRBJ2-5|TRBV25-1|few
TGTGCCAGCAGTGGACAGCCAGAAGAGACCCAGTACTTC
CASSGQPEETQYF
>TRBD1|TRBJ1-1|TRBV6-5|-
TGTGCCAGCAGTTTGGGTCGGACAGGGGGCGTCACTGAAGCTTTCTTT
CASSLGRTGGVTEAFF
>-|TRBJ2-6|TRBV7-2|-
TGTGCCAGCAGCTCCTCCTCGACAGGCTCTGGGGCCAACGTCCTGACTTTC
CASSSSSTGSGANVLTF
>TRBD2|TRBJ2-1|TRBV7-6|-
TGTGCCAGCAGCGTGACTAGCGGGGCTTACAATGAGCAGTTCTTC
CASSVTSGAYNEQFF
>-|TRBJ1-1|TRBV27|-
TGTGCCAGCAGTTACAGGGTCCGATCTGAAGCTTTCTTT
CASSYRVRSEAFF
>-|TRBJ1-1|TRBV9|-
TGTGCCAGCAGCGTAACCCCAGGGACTGAAGCTTTCTTT
CASSVTPGTEAFF
>-|TRBJ1-1|TRBV7-6|-
TGTGCCAGCAGCTTAAGGGGTCAGACTGAAGCTTTCTTT
CASSLRGQTEAFF
>-|TRBJ1-3|TRBV11-3|-
TGTGCCAGCAGCCCCGGGACTGAAGGACGAAACACCATATATTTT
CASSPGTEGRNTIYF
>TRBD1|TRBJ2-7|TRBV7-2|-
TGTGCCAGCAGGCAACAGGGGATCTCCTACGAGCAGTACTTC
CASRQQGISYEQYF
>-|TRBJ2-7|TRBV19|-
TGTGCCAGTAGACAGGGTTTCTACGAGCAGTACTTC
CASRQGFYEQYF
>-|TRBJ2-5|TRBV5-4|-
TGTGCCAGCAGCCCCGTGGGGGCTGAGACCCAGTACTTC
CASSPVGAETQYF
>TRBD2|TRBJ2-5|TRBV7-9|-
TGTGCCAGCAGCTTAATCCTAGCGGGGGAGACCCAGTACTTC
CASSLILAGETQYF
>TRBD2|TRBJ2-3|TRBV7-2|-
TGTGCCAGCAGCTTAGCCCCTTCGGTAGCGGGGGCATCAGATACGCAGTATTTT
CASSLAPSVAGASDTQYF
>TRBD2|TRBJ2-1|TRBV6-5|-
TGTGCCAGCAGTTATGGTCGCGGGGGGCCATACAATGAGCAGTTCTTC
CASSYGRGGPYNEQFF
>-|TRBJ1-1|TRBV5-1|few
TGCGCCAGCAGCTTGGCGGGGTACACTGAAGCTTTCTTT
CASSLAGYTEAFF
>-|TRBJ2-2|TRBV7-7|few
TGTGCCACCGGAGCCGGGGAGCTGTTTTTT
CATGAGELFF